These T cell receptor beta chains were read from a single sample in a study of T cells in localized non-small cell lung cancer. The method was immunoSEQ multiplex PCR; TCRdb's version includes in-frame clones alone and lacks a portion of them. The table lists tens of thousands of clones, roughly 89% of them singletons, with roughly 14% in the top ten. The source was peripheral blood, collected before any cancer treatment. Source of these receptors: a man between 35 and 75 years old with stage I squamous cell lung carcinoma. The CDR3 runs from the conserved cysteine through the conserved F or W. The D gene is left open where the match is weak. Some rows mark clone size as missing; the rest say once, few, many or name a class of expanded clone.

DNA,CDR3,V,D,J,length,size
TGTGCCAGCAGCGCAACAGGGGGCGGAAACACCATATATTTT,CASSATGGGNTIYF,TRBV9,TRBD1,TRBJ1-3,14,-
TGTGCCACCAGCAGAGATAGGTTGGTGATGGGGGCGCATAATGAAGCTTTCTTT,CATSRDRLVMGAHNEAFF,TRBV15,-,TRBJ1-1,18,-
TGCGCCAGCAGCTCCGGGGCTTCGAACACCGGGGAGCTGTTTTTT,CASSSGASNTGELFF,TRBV5-1,-,TRBJ2-2,15,-
TGCGCCAGCAGCTTTAATCACAGGGGGACTAAGTCGAATGGCTACACCTTC,CASSFNHRGTKSNGYTF,TRBV5-1,TRBD1,TRBJ1-2,17,-
TGTGCCAGCAGTGAACAGGGTAACTATGGCTACACCTTC,CASSEQGNYGYTF,TRBV2,-,TRBJ1-2,13,-
TGTGCCAGCAGTCGGAGCGGGGGGATACCTTACAATGAGCAGTTCTTC,CASSRSGGIPYNEQFF,TRBV27,TRBD2,TRBJ2-1,16,-
TGTGCCAGCAGTCCCGGGACAGGGGCCTACGAGCAGTACTTC,CASSPGTGAYEQYF,TRBV28,TRBD1,TRBJ2-7,14,-
TGTGCCAGCAGTGAACCCCTAAACTACGAGCAGTACTTC,CASSEPLNYEQYF,TRBV6-1,-,TRBJ2-7,13,-
TGTGCCACCAGCAGAGCCGAAAACACCATATATTTT,CATSRAENTIYF,TRBV15,-,TRBJ1-3,12,-
TGTGCCAGCAGTGCTCCCGGGACACTTACCTACGAGCAGTACTTC,CASSAPGTLTYEQYF,TRBV28,-,TRBJ2-7,15,-
TGCGCCAGCAGCCCGGGGGACGGAAGCTCCTACAATGAGCAGTTCTTC,CASSPGDGSSYNEQFF,TRBV5-1,-,TRBJ2-1,16,-
TGTGCCAGCAGTTCGTCCACCCTCGATGAGCAGTTCTTC,CASSSSTLDEQFF,TRBV2,-,TRBJ2-1,13,-
TGTGCCAGTAGTCGGAATCTGAACACTGAAGCTTTCTTT,CASSRNLNTEAFF,TRBV19,-,TRBJ1-1,13,-
TGTGCCAGTAGAGGCAGGGTGACAATGGCCCAGCATTTT,CASRGRVTMAQHF,TRBV19,-,TRBJ1-5,13,-
TGTGCCAGCAGTTTGACCTACGAGCAGTACTTC,CASSLTYEQYF,TRBV28,-,TRBJ2-7,11,-
TGTGCCAGCAGCGACCCCGGACAGGGGTCTTCCTACGAGCAGTACTTC,CASSDPGQGSSYEQYF,TRBV7-2,TRBD1,TRBJ2-7,16,-
TGTGCCACCAGCAGAGATCTGGGACCGCCCCTCCACTTT,CATSRDLGPPLHF,TRBV15,-,TRBJ1-6,13,-
TGTGCCAGCAGCTTGGGGGGACAGGTCTTGGGCTACACCTTC,CASSLGGQVLGYTF,TRBV5-6,TRBD1,TRBJ1-2,14,-
TGTGCCAGCTCACCAACGGACAGGGTGGGCACCGGGGAGCTGTTTTTT,CASSPTDRVGTGELFF,TRBV18,TRBD1,TRBJ2-2,16,-
TGTGCCAGCAGTTTGGGGTACAATGAGCAGTTCTTC,CASSLGYNEQFF,TRBV28,-,TRBJ2-1,12,once
TGTGCCAGCACCGGACAGGGCCCGGAAAAACTGTTTTTT,CASTGQGPEKLFF,TRBV2,TRBD1,TRBJ1-4,13,once